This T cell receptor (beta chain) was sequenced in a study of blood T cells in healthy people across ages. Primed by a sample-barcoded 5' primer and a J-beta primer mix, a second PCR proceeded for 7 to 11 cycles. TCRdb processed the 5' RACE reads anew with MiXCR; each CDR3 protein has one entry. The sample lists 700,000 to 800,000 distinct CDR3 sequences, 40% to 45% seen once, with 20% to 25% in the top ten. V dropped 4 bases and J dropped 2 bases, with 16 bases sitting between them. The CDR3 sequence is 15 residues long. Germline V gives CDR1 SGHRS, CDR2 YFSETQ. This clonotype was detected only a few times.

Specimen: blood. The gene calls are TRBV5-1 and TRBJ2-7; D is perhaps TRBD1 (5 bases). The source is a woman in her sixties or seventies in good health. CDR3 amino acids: CASSPIATETYEQYF. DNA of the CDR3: TGCGCCAGCAGCCCGATCGCGACAGAGACCTACGAGCAGTACTTC.